This TCR beta chain was identified in a study of T cells in Graves' hyperthyroidism and ophthalmopathy. Study observations and caveats: Researchers found most expanded thyroid clonotypes above 0.001 in blood as well.

V was clipped by 1 base and J by 6 bases; unmatched bases: 7. CDR3 length equals 15 residues. Germline CDR1 and CDR2: PRHDT and FYEKMQ (reference sequence). TCR beta CDR3 regions were amplified from RNA transcripts. The primer set for the first-round RT-PCR of the TCR CDR3 was HTBI. TCRdb re-called the multiplex PCR reads with MiXCR, one entry per CDR3 protein. This sample has a few hundred thousand distinct CDR3 sequences, with less than 20% found just once. Worth noting for this clonotype: Antigen specificity is unknown.

Under 3 months was the duration of disease in ophthalmopathy patients, who also had a Clinical Activity Score of at least 3 and a NOSPECS grade of at least 4. This TCR was recovered from a man between 18 and 29 years old with Graves' ophthalmopathy. Sequenced sample: blood. This chain uses TRBV13 with TRBJ1-2; 8 bases line up with TRBD1. DNA of the CDR3: TGTGCCAGCAGCTTAGCGAGAACAGGGGGAAATGGCTACACCTTC. The encoded protein is CASSLARTGGNGYTF. The variable domain in full, with the rest retrieved from reference TRBV13 and TRBJ1-2, is AAGVIQSPRHLIKEKRETATLKCYPIPRHDTVYWYQQGPGQDPQFLISFYEKMQSDKGSIPDRFSAQQFSDYHSELNMSSLELGDSALYFCASSLARTGGNGYTFGSGTRLTVV.